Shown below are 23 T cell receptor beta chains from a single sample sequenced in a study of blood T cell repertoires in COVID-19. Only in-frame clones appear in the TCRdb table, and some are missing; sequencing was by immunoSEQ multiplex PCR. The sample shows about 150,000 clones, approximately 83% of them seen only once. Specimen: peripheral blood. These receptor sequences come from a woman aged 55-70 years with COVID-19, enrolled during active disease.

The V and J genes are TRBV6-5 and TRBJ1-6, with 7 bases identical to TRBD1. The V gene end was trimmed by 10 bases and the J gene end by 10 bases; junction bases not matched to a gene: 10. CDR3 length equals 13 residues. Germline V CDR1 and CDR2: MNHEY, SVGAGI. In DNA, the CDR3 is TGTGCCACCAACCGGAGACAGGGCTCACCCCTCCACTTT. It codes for CATNRRQGSPLHF.

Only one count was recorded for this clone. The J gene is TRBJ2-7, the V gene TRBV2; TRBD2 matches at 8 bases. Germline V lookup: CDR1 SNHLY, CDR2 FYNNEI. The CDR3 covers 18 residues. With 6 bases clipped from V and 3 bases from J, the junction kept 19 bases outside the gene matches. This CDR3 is CASRPGGAAGGPRYEQYF. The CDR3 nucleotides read TGTGCCAGCAGACCCGGCGGGGCGGCGGGGGGCCCACGCTACGAGCAGTACTTC.

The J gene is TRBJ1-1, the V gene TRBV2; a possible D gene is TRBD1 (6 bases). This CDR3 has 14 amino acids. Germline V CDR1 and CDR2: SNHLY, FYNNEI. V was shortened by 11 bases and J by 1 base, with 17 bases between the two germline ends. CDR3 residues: CAGLAGEPNTEAFF. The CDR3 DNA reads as TGTGCCGGATTAGCAGGGGAACCGAACACTGAAGCTTTCTTT. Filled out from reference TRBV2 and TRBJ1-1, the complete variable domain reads EPEVTQTPSHQVTQMGQEVILRCVPISNHLYFYWYRQILGQKVEFLVSFYNNEISEKSEIFDDQFSVERPDGSNFTLKIRSTKLEDSAMYFCAGLAGEPNTEAFFGQGTRLTVV.

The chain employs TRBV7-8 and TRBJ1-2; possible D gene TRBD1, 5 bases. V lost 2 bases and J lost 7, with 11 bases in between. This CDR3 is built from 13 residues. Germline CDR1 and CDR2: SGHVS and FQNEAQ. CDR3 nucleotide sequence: TGTGCCAGCAGCTTATCTTGGCAGGGTGGCTACACCTTC. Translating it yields CASSLSWQGGYTF. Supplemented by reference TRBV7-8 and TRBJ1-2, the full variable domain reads GAGVSQSPRYKVAKRGQDVALRCDPISGHVSLFWYQQALGQGPEFLTYFQNEAQLDKSGLPSDRFFAERPEGSVSTLKIQRTQQEDSAVYLCASSLSWQGGYTFGSGTRLTVV.

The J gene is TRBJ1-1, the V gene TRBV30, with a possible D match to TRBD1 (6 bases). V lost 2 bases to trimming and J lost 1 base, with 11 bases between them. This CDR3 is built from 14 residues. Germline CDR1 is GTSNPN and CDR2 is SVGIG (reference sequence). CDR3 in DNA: TGTGCCTGGAGTTTCCCGGACAGGAACACTGAAGCTTTCTTT. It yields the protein CAWSFPDRNTEAFF.

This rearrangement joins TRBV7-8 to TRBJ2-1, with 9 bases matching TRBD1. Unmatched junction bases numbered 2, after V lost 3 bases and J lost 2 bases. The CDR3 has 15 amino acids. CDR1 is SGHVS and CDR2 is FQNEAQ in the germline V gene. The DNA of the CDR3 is TGTGCCAGCAGCTTGGGACAGGGCCCCTACAATGAGCAGTTCTTC. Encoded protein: CASSLGQGPYNEQFF.

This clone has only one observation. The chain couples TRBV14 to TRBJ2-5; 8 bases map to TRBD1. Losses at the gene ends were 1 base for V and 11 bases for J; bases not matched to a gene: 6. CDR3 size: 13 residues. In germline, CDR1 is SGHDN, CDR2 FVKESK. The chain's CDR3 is CASSQGTGTFQYF. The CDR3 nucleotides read TGTGCCAGCAGCCAAGGGACAGGGACCTTTCAGTACTTC.

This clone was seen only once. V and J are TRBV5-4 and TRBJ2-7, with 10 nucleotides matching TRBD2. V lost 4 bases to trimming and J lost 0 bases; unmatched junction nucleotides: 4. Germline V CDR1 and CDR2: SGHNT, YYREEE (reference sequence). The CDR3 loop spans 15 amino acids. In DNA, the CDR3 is TGTGCCAGCAGCACTAGCGGGGACCGCTCCTACGAGCAGTACTTC. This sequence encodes CASSTSGDRSYEQYF.

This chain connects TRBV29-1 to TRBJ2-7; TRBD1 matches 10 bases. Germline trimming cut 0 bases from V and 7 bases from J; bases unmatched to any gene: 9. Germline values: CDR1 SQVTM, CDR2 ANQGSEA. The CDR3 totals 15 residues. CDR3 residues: CSVEDRDRGLGEQYF. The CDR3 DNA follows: TGCAGCGTTGAAGATCGGGACAGGGGATTGGGGGAGCAGTACTTC.

DNA for the CDR3: TGTGCCAGCAGCCAAGTTCCTGGGGACAGGGTCTACAATGAGCAGTTCTTC. Translation: CASSQVPGDRVYNEQFF. The rearrangement links TRBV3-1 (or the pseudogene TRBV3-2) to TRBJ2-1; TRBD1 matches 9 bases. Germline CDR1 is LGHDT and CDR2 is YNNKEL (reference sequence). The V segment lost 1 base and the J segment 3 bases; nucleotides outside the gene matches: 7. This CDR3 has 17 amino acids.

CDR3 protein: CASSIYPGTGVNTEAFF. CDR3 DNA: TGTGCCAGTAGTATTTATCCGGGGACAGGAGTGAACACTGAAGCTTTCTTT. V and J are TRBV19 and TRBJ1-1; 8 bases align to TRBD1. This CDR3 region has 17 residues. The ends lost 3 bases at V and 0 bases at J; junction bases unmatched: 9. CDR1 and CDR2 (germline): LNHDA, SQIVND (reference sequence).

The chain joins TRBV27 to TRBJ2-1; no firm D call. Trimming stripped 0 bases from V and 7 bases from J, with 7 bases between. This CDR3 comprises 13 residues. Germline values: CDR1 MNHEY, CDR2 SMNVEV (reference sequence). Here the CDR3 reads CASSLSPGNEQFF. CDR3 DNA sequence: TGTGCCAGCAGTTTATCGCCCGGGAATGAGCAGTTCTTC.

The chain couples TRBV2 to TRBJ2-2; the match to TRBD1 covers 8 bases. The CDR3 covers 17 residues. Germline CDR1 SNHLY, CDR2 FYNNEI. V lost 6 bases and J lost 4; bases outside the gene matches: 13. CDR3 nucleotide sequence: TGTGCCAGCAGCCCCACCATGGACAGGGTCGGCACCGGGGAGCTGTTTTTT. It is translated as CASSPTMDRVGTGELFF.

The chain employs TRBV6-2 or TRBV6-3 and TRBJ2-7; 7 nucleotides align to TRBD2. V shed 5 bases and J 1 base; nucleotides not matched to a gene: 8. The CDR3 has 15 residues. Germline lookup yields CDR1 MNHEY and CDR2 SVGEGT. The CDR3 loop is CASSGGAGLSYEQYF. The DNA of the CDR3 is TGTGCCAGCAGTGGGGGAGCGGGGTTATCCTACGAGCAGTACTTC.

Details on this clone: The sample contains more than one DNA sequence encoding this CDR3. The CDR3 protein is CASSQPNTGELFF. The CDR3 DNA is TGCGCCAGCAGCCAACCTAACACCGGGGAGCTGTTTTTT. J is TRBJ2-2 and V is TRBV4-3; D gene unclear. This CDR3 comprises 13 residues. Trimming removed 2 bases from V and 2 bases from J, with 3 bases in between. The germline V gene encodes CDR1 LGHNA and CDR2 YSLEER.

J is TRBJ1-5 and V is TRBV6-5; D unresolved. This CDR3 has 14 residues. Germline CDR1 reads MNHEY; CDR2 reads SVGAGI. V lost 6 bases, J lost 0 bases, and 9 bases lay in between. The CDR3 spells CASSPLYSNQPQHF. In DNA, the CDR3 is TGTGCCAGCAGCCCCCTATATAGCAATCAGCCCCAGCATTTT.

The CDR3 DNA is TGCGCCAGCAGCCCCCTCCGGGACAGAAATTATAATTCACCCCTCCACTTT. Its protein product is CASSPLRDRNYNSPLHF. V gene TRBV4-1 combines with J gene TRBJ1-6; 7 bases are shared with TRBD1. Germline V gives CDR1 MGHRA, CDR2 YSYEKL. This CDR3 is 17 amino acids long. Unmatched junction bases numbered 10, after V lost 4 bases and J lost 4 bases.

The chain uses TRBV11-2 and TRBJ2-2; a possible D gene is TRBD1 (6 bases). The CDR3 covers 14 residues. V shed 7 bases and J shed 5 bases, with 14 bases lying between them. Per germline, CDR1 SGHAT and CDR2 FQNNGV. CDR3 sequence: CASNGQRITGELFF. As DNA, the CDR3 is TGTGCCAGCAACGGACAGAGGATTACCGGGGAGCTGTTTTTT. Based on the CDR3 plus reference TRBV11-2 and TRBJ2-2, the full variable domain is EAGVAQSPRYKIIEKRQSVAFWCNPISGHATLYWYQQILGQGPKLLIQFQNNGVVDDSQLPKDRFSAERLKGVDSTLKIQPAKLEDSAVYLCASNGQRITGELFFGEGSRLTVL.

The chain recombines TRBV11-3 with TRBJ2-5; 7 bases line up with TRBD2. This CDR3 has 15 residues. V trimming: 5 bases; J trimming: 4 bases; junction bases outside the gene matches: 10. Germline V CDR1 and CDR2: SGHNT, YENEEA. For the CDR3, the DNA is TGTGCCAGCAGCGCACGACTCGGGGAGGGAGAGACCCAGTACTTC. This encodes CASSARLGEGETQYF.

The CDR3 here is CASSQVYSAHGYTF. The CDR3 DNA is TGTGCCAGCAGCCAAGTATACAGTGCCCATGGCTACACCTTC. This chain connects TRBV14 to TRBJ1-2; the D is unclear. Trimming stripped 1 base from V and 6 bases from J, with 12 bases between. This CDR3 comprises 14 residues. Germline loops: CDR1 SGHDN, CDR2 FVKESK.

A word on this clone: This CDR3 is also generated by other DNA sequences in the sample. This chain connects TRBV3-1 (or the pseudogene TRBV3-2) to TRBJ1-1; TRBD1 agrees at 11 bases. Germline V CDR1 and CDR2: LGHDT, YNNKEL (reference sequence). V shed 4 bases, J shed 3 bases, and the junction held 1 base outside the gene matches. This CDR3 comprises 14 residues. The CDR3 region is CASSPGQGDTEAFF. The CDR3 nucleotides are TGTGCCAGCAGCCCGGGACAGGGGGACACTGAAGCTTTCTTT.

CDR3 region: CASSIYGGASYNEQFF. DNA for the CDR3: TGTGCCAGCAGTATCTACGGGGGGGCATCCTACAATGAGCAGTTCTTC. The V and J genes are TRBV9 and TRBJ2-1, with 8 bases that match TRBD2. V trimming: 5 bases; J trimming: 1 base; junction bases outside the gene matches: 8. The CDR3 runs 16 residues. CDR1 and CDR2 (germline): SGDLS, YYNGEE.

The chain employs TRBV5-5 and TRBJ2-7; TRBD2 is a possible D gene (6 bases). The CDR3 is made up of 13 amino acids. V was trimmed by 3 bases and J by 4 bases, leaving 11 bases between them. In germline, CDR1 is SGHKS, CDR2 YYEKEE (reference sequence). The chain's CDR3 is CASSSRGSYEQYF. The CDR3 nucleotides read TGTGCCAGCAGCTCCCGGGGGTCTTACGAGCAGTACTTC.